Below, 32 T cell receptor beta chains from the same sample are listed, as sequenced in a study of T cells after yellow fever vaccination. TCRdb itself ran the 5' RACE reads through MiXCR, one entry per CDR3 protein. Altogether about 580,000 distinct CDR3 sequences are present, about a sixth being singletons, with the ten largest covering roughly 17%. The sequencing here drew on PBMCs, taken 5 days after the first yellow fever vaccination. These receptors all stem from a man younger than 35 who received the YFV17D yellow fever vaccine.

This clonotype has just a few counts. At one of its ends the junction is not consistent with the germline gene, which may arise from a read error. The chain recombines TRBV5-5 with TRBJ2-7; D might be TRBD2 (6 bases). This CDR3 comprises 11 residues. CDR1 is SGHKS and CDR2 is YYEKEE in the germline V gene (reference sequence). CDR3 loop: CASSSSEEGSF. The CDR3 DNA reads TGTGCCAGCAGCTCGTCGGAGGAGGGAAGCTTC. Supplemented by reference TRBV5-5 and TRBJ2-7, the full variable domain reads DAGVTQSPTHLIKTRGQQVTLRCSPISGHKSVSWYQQVLGQGPQFIFQYYEKEERGRGNFPDRFSARQFPNYSSELNVNALLLGDSALYLCASSSSEEGSFGPGTRLTVT.

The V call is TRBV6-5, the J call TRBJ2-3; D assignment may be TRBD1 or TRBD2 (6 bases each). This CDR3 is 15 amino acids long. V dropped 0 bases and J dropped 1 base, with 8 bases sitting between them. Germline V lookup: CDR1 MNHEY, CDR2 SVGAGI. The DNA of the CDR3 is TGTGCCAGCAGTTACTCTGGGGGGCGCACAGATACGCAGTATTTT. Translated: CASSYSGGRTDTQYF.

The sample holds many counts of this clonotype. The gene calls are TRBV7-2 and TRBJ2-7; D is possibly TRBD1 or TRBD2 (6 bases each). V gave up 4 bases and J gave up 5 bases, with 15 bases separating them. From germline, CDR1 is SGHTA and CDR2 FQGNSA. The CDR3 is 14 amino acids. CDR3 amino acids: CASSSQARGDEQYF. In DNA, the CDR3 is TGTGCCAGCAGCTCCCAGGCGAGGGGGGACGAGCAGTACTTC.

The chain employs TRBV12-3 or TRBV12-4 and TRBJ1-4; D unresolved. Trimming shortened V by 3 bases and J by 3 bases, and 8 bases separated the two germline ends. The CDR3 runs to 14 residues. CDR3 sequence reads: CASSLGPANEKLFF. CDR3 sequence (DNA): TGTGCCAGCAGTTTGGGCCCAGCTAATGAAAAACTGTTTTTT.

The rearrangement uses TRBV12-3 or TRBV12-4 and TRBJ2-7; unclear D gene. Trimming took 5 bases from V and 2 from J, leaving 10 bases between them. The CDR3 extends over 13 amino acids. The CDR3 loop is CASSVGSTYEQYF. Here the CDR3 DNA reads TGTGCCAGCAGTGTGGGCAGTACCTACGAGCAGTACTTC.

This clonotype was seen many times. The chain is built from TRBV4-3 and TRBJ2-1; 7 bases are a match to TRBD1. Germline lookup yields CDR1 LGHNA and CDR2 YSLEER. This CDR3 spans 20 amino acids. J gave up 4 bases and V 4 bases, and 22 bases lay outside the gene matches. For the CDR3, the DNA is TGCGCCAGCAGCCGCAAACTCAGTTCCGGGACAGCGACCAGATACAATGAGCAGTTCTTC. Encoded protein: CASSRKLSSGTATRYNEQFF.

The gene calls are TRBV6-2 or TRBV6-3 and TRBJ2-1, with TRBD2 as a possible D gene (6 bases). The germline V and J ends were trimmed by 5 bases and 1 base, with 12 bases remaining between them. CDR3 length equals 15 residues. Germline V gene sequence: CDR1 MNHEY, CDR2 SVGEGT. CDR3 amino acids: CASSVRDSSYNEQFF. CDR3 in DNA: TGTGCCAGCAGTGTCCGGGACTCGTCCTACAATGAGCAGTTCTTC.

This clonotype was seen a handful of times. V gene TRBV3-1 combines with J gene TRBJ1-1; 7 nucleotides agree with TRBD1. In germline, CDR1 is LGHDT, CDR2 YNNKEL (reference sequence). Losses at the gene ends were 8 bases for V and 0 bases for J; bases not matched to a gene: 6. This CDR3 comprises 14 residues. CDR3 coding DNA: TGTGCCAGCCAAAAGGGACAGCTGAACACTGAAGCTTTCTTT. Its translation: CASQKGQLNTEAFF.

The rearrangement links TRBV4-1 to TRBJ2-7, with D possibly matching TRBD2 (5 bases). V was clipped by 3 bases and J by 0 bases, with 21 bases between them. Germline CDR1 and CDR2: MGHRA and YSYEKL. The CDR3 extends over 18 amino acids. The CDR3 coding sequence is TGCGCCAGCAGCCATCTGGCCGGGGTGTTGGGGAGCTCCTACGAGCAGTACTTC. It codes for CASSHLAGVLGSSYEQYF.

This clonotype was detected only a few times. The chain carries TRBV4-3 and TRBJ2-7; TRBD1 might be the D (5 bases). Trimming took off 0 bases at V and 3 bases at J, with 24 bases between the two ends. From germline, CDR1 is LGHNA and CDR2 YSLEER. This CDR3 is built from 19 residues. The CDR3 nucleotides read TGCGCCAGCAGCCAAGAACCCTCTGGCCTTGGGGCAGCTTACTACGAGCAGTACTTC. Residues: CASSQEPSGLGAAYYEQYF.

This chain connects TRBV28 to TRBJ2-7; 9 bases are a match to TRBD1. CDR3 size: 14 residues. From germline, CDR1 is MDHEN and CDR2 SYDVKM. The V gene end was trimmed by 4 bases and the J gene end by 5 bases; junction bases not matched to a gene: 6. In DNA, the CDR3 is TGTGCCAGCAGTTCGGGACAGGGTCCGAACGAGCAGTACGTC. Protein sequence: CASSSGQGPNEQYV.

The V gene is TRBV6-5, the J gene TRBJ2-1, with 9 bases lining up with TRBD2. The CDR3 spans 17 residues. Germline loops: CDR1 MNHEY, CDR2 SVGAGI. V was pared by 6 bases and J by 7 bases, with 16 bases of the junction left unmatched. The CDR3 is CASSYSGRGGLVNEQFF. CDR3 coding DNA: TGTGCCAGCAGCTATAGCGGGCGGGGGGGCCTTGTAAATGAGCAGTTCTTC.

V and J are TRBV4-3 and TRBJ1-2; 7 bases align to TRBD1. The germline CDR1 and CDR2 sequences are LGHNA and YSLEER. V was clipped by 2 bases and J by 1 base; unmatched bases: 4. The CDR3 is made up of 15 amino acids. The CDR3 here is CASSQYDRDNYGYTF. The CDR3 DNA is TGCGCCAGCAGCCAATATGACAGGGATAACTATGGCTACACCTTC.

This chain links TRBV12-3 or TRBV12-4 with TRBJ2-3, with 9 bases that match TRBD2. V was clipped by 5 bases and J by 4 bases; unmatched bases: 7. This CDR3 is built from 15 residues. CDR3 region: CASSPLAGRPDTQYF. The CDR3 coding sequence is TGTGCCAGCAGTCCCCTAGCGGGGAGGCCAGATACGCAGTATTTT.

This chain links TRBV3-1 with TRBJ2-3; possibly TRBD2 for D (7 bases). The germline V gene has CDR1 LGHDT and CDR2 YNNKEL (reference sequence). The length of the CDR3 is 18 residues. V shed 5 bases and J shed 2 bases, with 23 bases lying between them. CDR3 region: CASSEKGPTGGYTDTQYF. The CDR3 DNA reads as TGTGCCAGCAGCGAAAAGGGCCCAACGGGGGGCTACACAGATACGCAGTATTTT.

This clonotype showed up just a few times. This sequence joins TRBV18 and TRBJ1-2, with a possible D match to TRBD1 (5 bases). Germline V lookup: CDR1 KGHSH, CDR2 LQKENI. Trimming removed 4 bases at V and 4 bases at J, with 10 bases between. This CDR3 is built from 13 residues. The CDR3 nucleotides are TGTGCCAGCTCACGGCAGGGACTCTATGGCTACACCTTC. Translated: CASSRQGLYGYTF.

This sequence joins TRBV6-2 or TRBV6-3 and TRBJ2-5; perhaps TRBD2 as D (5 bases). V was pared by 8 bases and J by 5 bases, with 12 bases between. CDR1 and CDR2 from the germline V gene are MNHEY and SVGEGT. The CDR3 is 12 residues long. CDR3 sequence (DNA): TGTGCCAGCGACGGGGTCGAGGAGACCCAGTACTTC. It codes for CASDGVEETQYF.

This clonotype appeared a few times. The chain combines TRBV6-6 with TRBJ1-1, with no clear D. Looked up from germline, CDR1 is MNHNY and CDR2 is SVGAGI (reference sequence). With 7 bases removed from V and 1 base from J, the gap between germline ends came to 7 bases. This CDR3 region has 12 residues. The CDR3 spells CASKEGNTEAFF. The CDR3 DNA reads TGTGCCAGCAAGGAGGGGAACACTGAAGCTTTCTTT.

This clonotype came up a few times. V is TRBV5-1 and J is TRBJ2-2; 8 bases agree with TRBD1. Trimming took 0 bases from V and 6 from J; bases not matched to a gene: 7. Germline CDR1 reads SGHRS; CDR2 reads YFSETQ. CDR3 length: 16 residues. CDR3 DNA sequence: TGCGCCAGCAGCTTGGTCCCAGGGGGCGCGTCCGGGGAGCTGTTTTTT. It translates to CASSLVPGGASGELFF. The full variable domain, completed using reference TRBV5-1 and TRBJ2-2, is KAGVTQTPRYLIKTRGQQVTLSCSPISGHRSVSWYQQTPGQGLQFLFEYFSETQRNKGNFPGRFSGRQFSNSRSEMNVSTLELGDSALYLCASSLVPGGASGELFFGEGSRLTVL.

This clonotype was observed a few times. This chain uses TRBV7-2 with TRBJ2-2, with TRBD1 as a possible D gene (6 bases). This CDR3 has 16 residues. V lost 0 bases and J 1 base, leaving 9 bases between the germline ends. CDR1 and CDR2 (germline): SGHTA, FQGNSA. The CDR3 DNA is TGTGCCAGCAGCTTAGCGCAGACAGGGAACACCGGGGAGCTGTTTTTT. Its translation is CASSLAQTGNTGELFF.

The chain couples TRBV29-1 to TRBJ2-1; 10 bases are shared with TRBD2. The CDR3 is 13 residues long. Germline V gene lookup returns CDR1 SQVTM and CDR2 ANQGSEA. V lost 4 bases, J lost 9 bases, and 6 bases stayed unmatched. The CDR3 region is CSVGELAGFEQFF. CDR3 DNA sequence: TGCAGCGTTGGTGAACTAGCGGGGTTTGAGCAGTTCTTC.

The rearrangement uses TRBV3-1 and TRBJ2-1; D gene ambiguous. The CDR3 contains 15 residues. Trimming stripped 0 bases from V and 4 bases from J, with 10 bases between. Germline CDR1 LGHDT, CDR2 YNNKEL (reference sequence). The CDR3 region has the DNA TGTGCCAGCAGCCAAGATCGTAACCCTTACAATGAGCAGTTCTTC. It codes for CASSQDRNPYNEQFF.

The chain's CDR3 is CASSFGTSGGPRRRYNEQFF. DNA for the CDR3: TGTGCCAGTAGTTTCGGGACTAGCGGGGGCCCTCGGCGCCGATACAATGAGCAGTTCTTC. The chain links TRBV19 to TRBJ2-1, with TRBD2 identical over 14 bases. Trimming at V came to 5 bases and at J to 4 bases, leaving 16 bases not matched to a gene. Germline V gene data show CDR1 as LNHDA and CDR2 as SQIVND (reference sequence). The CDR3 extends over 20 amino acids. Together with reference TRBV19 and TRBJ2-1, the CDR3 gives the full variable domain: DGGITQSPKYLFRKEGQNVTLSCEQNLNHDAMYWYRQDPGQGLRLIYYSQIVNDFQKGDIAEGYSVSREKKESFPLTVTSAQKNPTAFYLCASSFGTSGGPRRRYNEQFFGPGTRLTVL.

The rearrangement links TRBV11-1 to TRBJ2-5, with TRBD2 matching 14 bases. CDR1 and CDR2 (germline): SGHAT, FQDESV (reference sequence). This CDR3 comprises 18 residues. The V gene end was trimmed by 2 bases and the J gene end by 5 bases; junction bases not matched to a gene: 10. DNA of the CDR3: TGTGCCAGCAGCTTACCCCGGGGACTAGCGGGGGCCGGGGAGACCCAGTACTTC. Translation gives CASSLPRGLAGAGETQYF.

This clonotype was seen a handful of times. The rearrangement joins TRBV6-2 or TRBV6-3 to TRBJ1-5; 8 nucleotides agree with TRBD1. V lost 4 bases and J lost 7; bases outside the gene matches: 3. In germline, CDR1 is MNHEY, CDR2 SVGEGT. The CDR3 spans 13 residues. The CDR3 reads CASSSTGVQPQHF. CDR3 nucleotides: TGTGCCAGCAGTTCGACAGGGGTACAGCCCCAGCATTTT.

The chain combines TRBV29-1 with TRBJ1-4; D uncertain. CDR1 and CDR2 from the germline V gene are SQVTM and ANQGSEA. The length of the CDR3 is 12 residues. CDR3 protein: CPEAVRGEKLFF. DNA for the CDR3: TGCCCGGAAGCCGTCCGGGGTGAAAAACTGTTTTTT.

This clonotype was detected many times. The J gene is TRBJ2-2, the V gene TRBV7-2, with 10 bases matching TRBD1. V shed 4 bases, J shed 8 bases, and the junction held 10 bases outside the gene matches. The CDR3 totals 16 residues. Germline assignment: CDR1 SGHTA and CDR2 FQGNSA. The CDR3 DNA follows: TGTGCCAGCAGCTCCCGGGACAGGGGAAGTTTTGGGGAGCTGTTTTTT. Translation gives CASSSRDRGSFGELFF.

DNA for the CDR3: TGTGCCAGCAGTAATCCTCCTCCATACGAGCAGTACGTC. Its translation: CASSNPPPYEQYV. The J gene is TRBJ2-7, the V gene TRBV6-2 or TRBV6-3; D gene unclear. V was cut by 5 bases and J by 4 bases, with 12 bases left in between. The CDR3 runs to 13 residues. Germline V gene sequence: CDR1 MNHEY, CDR2 SVGEGT.

The CDR3 bases are TGCGCCAGCAGCCAAGGGACTACGGGGGGCCTGAGCTCCTACAATGAGCAGTTCTTC. The encoded protein is CASSQGTTGGLSSYNEQFF. This chain uses TRBV4-1 with TRBJ2-1, with D possibly matching TRBD2 (7 bases). Between the trimmed V and J ends, which lost 1 base and 0 bases, there was a span of 19 bases. The CDR3 sequence is 19 residues long. Germline V gene lookup returns CDR1 MGHRA and CDR2 YSYEKL.

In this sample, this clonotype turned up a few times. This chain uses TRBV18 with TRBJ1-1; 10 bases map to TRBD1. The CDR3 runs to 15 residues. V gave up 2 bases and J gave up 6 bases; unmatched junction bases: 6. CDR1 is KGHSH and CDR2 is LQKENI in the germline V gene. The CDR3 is CASSPGTGVGAEAFF. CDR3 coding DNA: TGTGCCAGCTCACCAGGGACAGGGGTGGGCGCTGAAGCTTTCTTT.

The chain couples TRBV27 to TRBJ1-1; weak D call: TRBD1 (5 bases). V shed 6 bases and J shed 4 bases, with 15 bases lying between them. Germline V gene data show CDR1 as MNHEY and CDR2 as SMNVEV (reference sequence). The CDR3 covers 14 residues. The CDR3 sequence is CASRPLGRGTEAFF. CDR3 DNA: TGTGCCAGCAGACCGTTAGGGAGGGGCACTGAAGCTTTCTTT.

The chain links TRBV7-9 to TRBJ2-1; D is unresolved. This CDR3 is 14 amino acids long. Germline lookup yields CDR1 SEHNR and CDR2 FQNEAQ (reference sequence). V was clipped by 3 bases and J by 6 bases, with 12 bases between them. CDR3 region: CASSLLGLGNEQFF. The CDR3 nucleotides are TGTGCCAGCAGCTTGCTTGGGCTTGGCAATGAGCAGTTCTTC.